These 4 T cell receptor beta chains originate from one sample sequenced in a study of CD8+CD57+ T cells in acquired aplastic anemia. Patients selected for sequencing had displayed CD8+CD57+ cell expansion by flow cytometry. Both TCR beta VDJ combination and CDR3 sequence profiling were carried out. Genomic DNA was the template for this profiling. TCRdb re-analysed the reads in MiXCR, keeping a single row per CDR3 protein. The sample has about 220,000 distinct CDR3 sequences; around 45% are singletons. The specimen was sorted CD4+, CD8+, or CD8+CD57+ T cells (not recorded which) from PBMCs. These receptors came from a human donor with aplastic anemia.

The table lists this clonotype with a count of one. Given a much more abundant clone one base away, this may be a read error. The J gene is TRBJ2-1, the V gene TRBV20-1, with D tentatively TRBD2 (5 bases). CDR1 and CDR2 from the germline V gene are DFQATT and SNEGSKA (reference sequence). CDR3 size: 17 residues. The CDR3 nucleotides are TGCAGTGCTAGTTCCTTCCCCCCCCCAGCGGTCTACAATGGGCAGTTCTTC. It encodes CSASSFPPPAVYNGQFF.

The gene calls are TRBV5-1 and TRBJ1-1, with 7 bases lining up with TRBD1. The CDR3 is 13 residues long. Per the germline V gene, CDR1 is SGHRS and CDR2 is YFSETQ. The junction had 4 bases not matched to a gene; V was cut back by 1 base and J by 7 bases. The CDR3 DNA is TGCGCCAGCAGCTTGAGACAGGGACTTGAAGCTTTCTTT. Its protein product is CASSLRQGLEAFF.

This clonotype was observed at least ten times. The V and J genes are TRBV7-2 and TRBJ1-4; 8 nucleotides align to TRBD1. V shed 4 bases and J 5 bases; nucleotides not matched to a gene: 6. The CDR3 covers 15 residues. CDR1 is SGHTA, CDR2 FQGNSA, per germline. The DNA for the CDR3 is TGTGCCAGCAGCTCCTGGACAGGGAGAAATGAAAAACTGTTTTTT. Protein sequence: CASSSWTGRNEKLFF.

The chain has TRBV7-9 and TRBJ2-3; possibly TRBD2 for D (5 bases). CDR3 length: 18 residues. With 5 bases removed from V and 8 bases from J, the gap between germline ends came to 29 bases. Germline values: CDR1 SEHNR, CDR2 FQNEAQ (reference sequence). CDR3 in DNA: TGTGCCAGCAGCCCCCGAAAACACCCAGGAGGTTTAGGAGGTACGCAGTATTTT. Encoded protein: CASSPRKHPGGLGGTQYF.